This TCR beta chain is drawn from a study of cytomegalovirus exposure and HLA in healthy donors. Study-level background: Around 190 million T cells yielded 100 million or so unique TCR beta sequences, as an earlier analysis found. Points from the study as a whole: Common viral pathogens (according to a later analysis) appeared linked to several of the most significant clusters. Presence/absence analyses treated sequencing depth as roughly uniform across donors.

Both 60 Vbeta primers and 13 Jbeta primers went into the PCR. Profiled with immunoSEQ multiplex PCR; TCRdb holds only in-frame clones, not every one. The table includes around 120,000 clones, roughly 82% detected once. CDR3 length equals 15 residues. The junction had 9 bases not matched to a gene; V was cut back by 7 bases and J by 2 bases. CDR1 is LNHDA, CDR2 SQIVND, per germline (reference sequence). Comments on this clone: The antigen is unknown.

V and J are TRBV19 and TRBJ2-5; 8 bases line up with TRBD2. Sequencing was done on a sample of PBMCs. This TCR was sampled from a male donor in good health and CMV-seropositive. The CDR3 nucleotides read TGTGCCAGTAATACCGGGGCGGGAGGACAAGAGACCCAGTACTTC. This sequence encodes CASNTGAGGQETQYF. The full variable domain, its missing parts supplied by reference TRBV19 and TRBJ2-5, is DGGITQSPKYLFRKEGQNVTLSCEQNLNHDAMYWYRQDPGQGLRLIYYSQIVNDFQKGDIAEGYSVSREKKESFPLTVTSAQKNPTAFYLCASNTGAGGQETQYFGPGTRLLVL.